The rows below give T cell receptor beta chains drawn from one sample of a study of blood T cell repertoires in COVID-19. The table came from immunoSEQ multiplex PCR; TCRdb's copy has only in-frame clones and leaves some out. The sample includes some 71,000 clones, about 80% of them seen just once. The material sequenced was peripheral blood. The receptors originated from a woman in her 70s with acute or convalescent COVID-19. Each CDR3 is given with its conserved first and last residue. Fields, in order: V gene, J gene, CDR3 protein.

TRBV29-1	TRBJ1-2	CSVTGSNYGYTF
TRBV29-1	TRBJ2-3	CSVGLGDTQYF
TRBV10-3	TRBJ1-2	CALRTVNYGYTF
TRBV28	TRBJ1-6	CASSFGGQGLSNSPLHF
TRBV7-9	TRBJ2-6	CASSSLQGREANVLTF
TRBV10-1	TRBJ1-1	CASSVNLNTEAFF
TRBV7-9	TRBJ2-1	CASTDAQLAGTYNEQFF
TRBV18	TRBJ1-1	CASSPRTGTGNTEAFF
TRBV12-2	TRBJ2-4	CASRLSAGQGKNIQYF
TRBV2	TRBJ1-6	CASSSQGENSPLHF
TRBV5-5	TRBJ1-6	CASSLDWTENSPLHF
TRBV3-1/TRBV3-2	TRBJ2-3	CASSPGTGNTDTQYF
TRBV10-2	TRBJ1-5	CASSESWDRGSPQHF
TRBV18	TRBJ2-3	CASSPLLPDTQYF
TRBV4-3	TRBJ1-5	CASSQEHRSRNQPQHF
TRBV2	TRBJ1-2	CASMGQGYGYTF
TRBV16	TRBJ1-1	CASSPQHSSATEAFF
TRBV28	TRBJ2-2	CASNPPGGSPDTGELFF
TRBV5-6	TRBJ1-4	CASSLGQGMEKLFF
TRBV19	TRBJ2-3	CASSMGGGGSGTQYF
TRBV27	TRBJ1-4	CASSSQVPFEKLFF
TRBV4-3	TRBJ2-6	CASSQEGQGGRSGANVLTF
TRBV7-9	TRBJ1-6	CASSLGQFYNSPLHF
TRBV6-5	TRBJ2-5	CASSPGQGGQTQYF
TRBV6-5	TRBJ2-7	CASVDRAAYEQYF
TRBV7-9	TRBJ2-1	CASSLSHATPYNEQFF
TRBV6-7	TRBJ2-4	CAGTRGLIAKNIQYF
TRBV12-3/TRBV12-4	TRBJ1-1	CASSLSPEAFF
TRBV30	TRBJ2-5	CAWSSGGETQYF
TRBV18	TRBJ2-3	CASSPTGQGPDTQYF
TRBV28	TRBJ1-1	CASSPRLGRTEAFF
TRBV11-2	TRBJ2-1	CASSRSGGAGEQFF